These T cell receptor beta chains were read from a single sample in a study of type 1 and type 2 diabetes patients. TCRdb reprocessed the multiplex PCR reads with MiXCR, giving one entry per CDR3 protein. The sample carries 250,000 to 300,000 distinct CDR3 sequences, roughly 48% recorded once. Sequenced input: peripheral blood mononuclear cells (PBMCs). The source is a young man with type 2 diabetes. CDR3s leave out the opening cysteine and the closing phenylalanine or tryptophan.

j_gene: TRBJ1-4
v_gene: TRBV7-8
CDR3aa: ASSGSHNEKLF

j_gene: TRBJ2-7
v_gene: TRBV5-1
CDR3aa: ASSLEGTGVGEQY

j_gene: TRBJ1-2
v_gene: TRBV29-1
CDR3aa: SVTGGSNYGYT

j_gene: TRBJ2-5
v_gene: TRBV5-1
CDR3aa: ASSFGPRGGGETQY

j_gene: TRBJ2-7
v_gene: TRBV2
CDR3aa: ASSEGQVFSYEQY

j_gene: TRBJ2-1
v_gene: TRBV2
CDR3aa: ASSELPWGGGYEQF

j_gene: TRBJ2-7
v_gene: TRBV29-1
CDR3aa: SVGQAYEQY

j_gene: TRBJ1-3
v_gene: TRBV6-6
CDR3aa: ATGTSDSGNTIY

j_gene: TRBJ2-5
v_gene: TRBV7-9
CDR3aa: ASSSRVEETQY

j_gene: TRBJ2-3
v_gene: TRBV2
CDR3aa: AGSGREDTQY

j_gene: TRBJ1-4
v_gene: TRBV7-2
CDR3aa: ASSLSSGGAVNEKLF

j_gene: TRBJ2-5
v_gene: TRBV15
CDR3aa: ATSKDRGETQY

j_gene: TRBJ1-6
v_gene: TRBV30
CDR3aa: AWSKTETHSPLH